Listed below are T cell receptor beta chains from one sample, sequenced in a study of OX40 agonist ivuxolimab in advanced cancers. Some clones are missing from TCRdb's copy, which holds only in-frame ones; the method was immunoSEQ multiplex PCR. The repertoire holds about 86,000 clones, with around 85% as singletons. The input for sequencing was CD4+ or CD8+ T cells sorted from blood, taken in a trial of the OX40 agonist ivuxolimab. The source of these receptors is an adult with an advanced solid tumor such as melanoma, head and neck, liver or kidney cancer. Both conserved end residues are trimmed from each CDR3.

j_gene,v_gene,CDR3aa
TRBJ1-1,TRBV11-2,ASSFNFGELNEAF
TRBJ2-3,TRBV28,ASNNGQAQTDTQY
TRBJ1-1,TRBV6-1,ASSGLIRVNTEAF
TRBJ1-2,TRBV27,ASSSIRGPYGYT
TRBJ2-1,TRBV19,ASSADRGMYNEQF
TRBJ2-3,TRBV5-1,ASSPTGSDTQY
TRBJ1-2,TRBV4-3,ASSQASGRDYGYT
TRBJ2-5,TRBV14,ASSQTETQY
TRBJ2-7,TRBV5-1,ASSLDPGPTYEQY
TRBJ2-3,TRBV5-8,ASSNRDSFSTDTQY
TRBJ1-6,TRBV5-5,ASSLYQGFSPLH
TRBJ2-5,TRBV7-3,ASSFREAGLPGETQY
TRBJ2-1,TRBV29-1,SVEGGVGNNEQF
TRBJ2-2,TRBV11-1,ASSLWWAGGPTGELF
TRBJ1-4,TRBV7-6,ASSLSFDRRNEKLF
TRBJ2-7,TRBV28,ASSFLAGNEQY
TRBJ2-3,TRBV10-1,ASRENLDSADTQY
TRBJ1-2,TRBV5-5,ASSLRDRGLLLGGYT
TRBJ2-7,TRBV4-2,ASSQEDSFSEQY
TRBJ2-2,TRBV21-1,AIVGTSGTNGELF
TRBJ1-5,TRBV10-2,ASSETARQPQH
TRBJ1-4,TRBV6-5,ASSPGGAEKLF
TRBJ2-3,TRBV29-1,SVEIPTGGRDGPPSTDTQY
TRBJ2-2,TRBV7-2,ASSRMPPRTGGTGELF
TRBJ1-1,TRBV10-3,AIRWDRQTEAF
TRBJ1-1,TRBV7-3,ASSSHGDAPEAF
TRBJ1-5,TRBV2,ASSLTGHNNQPQH
TRBJ1-5,TRBV20-1,SARAAAQH
TRBJ1-2,TRBV6-1,ASGGTAGADT